This TCR beta chain stems from a study of shared clonotypes between healthy human individuals. Sequenced by immunoSEQ multiplex PCR; TCRdb stores in-frame clones only, minus some. The data show 450,000 to 500,000 clones, 70% to 80% seen once. The clonotype originates from a woman aged 40 to 50 in good health. Some clones in this sample may be carry-over from other donors' samples. Source material: PBMCs.

CDR3 sequence reads: CASRLGTVSNQPQHF. In DNA, the CDR3 is TGCGCCAGCCGACTAGGGACAGTTAGCAATCAGCCCCAGCATTTT. The chain joins TRBV5-1 to TRBJ1-5; 7 bases are a match to TRBD1. Germline CDR1 reads SGHRS; CDR2 reads YFSETQ. With 7 bases clipped from V and 0 bases from J, the junction kept 7 bases outside the gene matches. This CDR3 spans 15 amino acids.